The 14 T cell receptor beta chains below come from one sample, sequenced in a study of technical replicates of blood from a handful of donors. This table comes from immunoSEQ multiplex PCR, and its TCRdb copy is limited to in-frame clones, with some not included. The repertoire holds about 68,000 clones, with under 98% as singletons. The sample was T cells isolated from PBMCs. Receptor source: a human donor in good health.

V and J are TRBV9 and TRBJ1-2; D unclear. This CDR3 is 13 amino acids long. The ends were cut back, 0 bases at V and 6 bases at J, with 9 bases in the middle. The V gene's germline CDR1 is SGDLS and CDR2 YYNGEE. The CDR3 coding sequence is TGTGCCAGCAGCGTAGCTATGAGGGATGGCTACACCTTC. Translated, it gives CASSVAMRDGYTF.

This chain links TRBV29-1 with TRBJ2-4; D is perhaps TRBD1 (6 bases). This CDR3 is 11 amino acids long. Trimming pared 7 bases from V and 8 bases from J, leaving 12 bases between. Germline CDR1 and CDR2: SQVTM and ANQGSEA. The CDR3 DNA reads as TGCAGCGGTCAGGGGAGAGACATTCAGTACTTC. Its translation is CSGQGRDIQYF.

V gene TRBV28 combines with J gene TRBJ2-1; 7 bases align to TRBD2. Per the germline V gene, CDR1 is MDHEN and CDR2 is SYDVKM. The CDR3 sequence is 16 residues long. J gave up 3 bases and V 3 bases, and 8 bases lay outside the gene matches. This chain's CDR3 is CASSLKRGKNYNEQFF. The DNA for the CDR3 is TGTGCCAGCAGTTTGAAGCGGGGAAAGAACTACAATGAGCAGTTCTTC. Together with reference TRBV28 and TRBJ2-1, the CDR3 gives the full variable domain: DVKVTQSSRYLVKRTGEKVFLECVQDMDHENMFWYRQDPGLGLRLIYFSYDVKMKEKGDIPEGYSVSREKKERFSLILESASTNQTSMYLCASSLKRGKNYNEQFFGPGTRLTVL.

This clone was picked up one time. The rearrangement links TRBV5-8 to TRBJ1-2; D call uncertain. Germline CDR1 reads SGHTS; CDR2 reads YDEGEE. Trimming removed 3 bases from V and 2 bases from J, with 8 bases in between. The CDR3 runs 13 residues. The CDR3 sequence is CASSSVGNYGYTF. For the CDR3, the DNA is TGTGCCAGCAGCTCGGTCGGGAACTATGGCTACACCTTC.

The V call is TRBV30, the J call TRBJ1-2, with D possibly being TRBD1 (5 bases). V was trimmed by 2 bases and J by 11 bases, leaving 15 bases between them. This CDR3 comprises 12 residues. Germline V gene sequence: CDR1 GTSNPN, CDR2 SVGIG (reference sequence). The CDR3 is CAWSPGTQIYTF. CDR3 in DNA: TGTGCCTGGAGTCCCGGGACTCAGATTTACACCTTC.

The chain has TRBV19 and TRBJ2-2; 8 bases map to TRBD1. The CDR3 is 15 amino acids. V lost 5 bases and J lost 5; bases outside the gene matches: 7. Germline CDR1 and CDR2: LNHDA and SQIVND (reference sequence). In DNA, the CDR3 is TGTGCCAGTAGTTTAGGACAGGGTGCGACCGGGGAGCTGTTTTTT. It encodes CASSLGQGATGELFF.

The gene calls are TRBV5-1 and TRBJ2-7, with 8 bases lining up with TRBD1. V gave up 4 bases and J gave up 6 bases; unmatched junction bases: 6. CDR3 size: 13 residues. Germline V gene data show CDR1 as SGHRS and CDR2 as YFSETQ. In DNA form, the CDR3 reads TGCGCCAGCAGCCTCCCGACAGGGGCCGAGCAGTACTTC. This codes for CASSLPTGAEQYF.

This rearrangement joins TRBV19 to TRBJ2-3; 10 positions match TRBD2. The CDR3 is 17 residues long. After removal of 5 bases from V and 1 base from J, the junction contained 9 bases not matched to a gene. CDR1 is LNHDA and CDR2 is SQIVND in the germline V gene (reference sequence). The CDR3 reads CASSEREGLGGTDTQYF. The CDR3 coding sequence is TGTGCCAGTAGTGAGCGGGAGGGCCTTGGTGGCACAGATACGCAGTATTTT.

V usage is TRBV6-6 and J usage is TRBJ1-1, with 7 bases that match TRBD1. CDR1 and CDR2 (germline): MNHNY, SVGAGI (reference sequence). V dropped 2 bases and J dropped 1; count of bases not matched to a gene: 4. The CDR3 is 15 residues long. The CDR3, as DNA: TGTGCCAGCAGTTACGAGGGGGCGGGGAACACTGAAGCTTTCTTT. Its translation: CASSYEGAGNTEAFF.

The CDR3 protein is CASSLDRFNEKLFF. In DNA form, the CDR3 reads TGCGCCAGCAGCTTGGACAGATTTAATGAAAAACTGTTTTTT. V usage is TRBV5-1 and J usage is TRBJ1-4; D unresolved. Trimming removed 0 bases from V and 4 bases from J, with 7 bases in between. The CDR3 totals 14 residues. The germline V gene has CDR1 SGHRS and CDR2 YFSETQ.

V usage is TRBV10-3 and J usage is TRBJ2-1, with D maybe TRBD1 (5 bases). The CDR3 runs to 12 residues. Per germline, CDR1 ENHRY and CDR2 SYGVKD. The germline V and J ends were trimmed by 5 bases and 4 bases, with 6 bases remaining between them. The CDR3 loop reads CAISYRYNEQFF. Written as DNA, the CDR3 is TGTGCCATCAGTTACAGGTACAATGAGCAGTTCTTC.

The chain links TRBV2 to TRBJ2-3; maybe TRBD1 (6 bases). Germline lookup yields CDR1 SNHLY and CDR2 FYNNEI. V lost 7 bases and J lost 4, with 9 bases in between. The CDR3 length is 12 residues. The CDR3 is CASISGADTQYF. In nucleotides, the CDR3 is TGTGCCAGCATCTCAGGGGCAGATACGCAGTATTTT.

The chain uses TRBV7-6 and TRBJ2-3; 7 bases line up with TRBD2. The V segment lost 2 bases and the J segment 4 bases; nucleotides outside the gene matches: 12. CDR1 SGHVS and CDR2 FNYEAQ come from the germline V gene. The length of the CDR3 is 17 residues. The CDR3 loop is CASSLQSAGAAADTQYF. The CDR3 DNA is TGTGCCAGCAGCTTACAATCGGCGGGAGCGGCTGCAGATACGCAGTATTTT.

This rearrangement joins TRBV19 to TRBJ2-7; perhaps TRBD2 as D (6 bases). The CDR3 contains 15 residues. In germline, CDR1 is LNHDA, CDR2 SQIVND (reference sequence). Trimming took off 1 base at V and 0 bases at J, with 10 bases between the two ends. The CDR3 protein is CASSIAGGSSYEQYF. For the CDR3, the DNA is TGTGCCAGTAGTATAGCCGGAGGGAGCTCCTACGAGCAGTACTTC.